The source of this TCR beta chain is a study of breast tumors, draining lymph nodes, adjacent tissues. This CDR3 region has 14 residues. The trim removed 5 bases at V and 5 bases at J, leaving 8 bases unmatched. The germline V gene has CDR1 SQVTM and CDR2 ANQGSEA. MiXCR, run by TCRdb on the multiplex PCR reads, gives a single entry per CDR3 protein. Of over 200,000 distinct CDR3 sequences in the sample, roughly a third were seen once. Breast cancer patients provided tissue from their axillary draining lymph nodes. This TCR derives from a female donor with breast cancer. Some clones in this sample may be carry-over from other donors' samples. The rearrangement links TRBV29-1 to TRBJ1-1, with TRBD1 identical over 10 bases. Sequences were obtained from axillary lymph node tissue. The CDR3, as DNA: TGCAGCGTTACCAGACAGGGGGCAGGTACTGAAGCTTTCTTT. Translated, it gives CSVTRQGAGTEAFF.